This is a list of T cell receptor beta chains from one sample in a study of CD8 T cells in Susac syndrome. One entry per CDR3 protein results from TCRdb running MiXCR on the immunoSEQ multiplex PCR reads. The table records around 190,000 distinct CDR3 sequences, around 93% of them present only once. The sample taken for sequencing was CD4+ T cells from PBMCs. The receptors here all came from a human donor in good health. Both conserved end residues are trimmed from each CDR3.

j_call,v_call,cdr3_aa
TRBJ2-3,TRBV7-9,ASSLEVGAPGTDTQY
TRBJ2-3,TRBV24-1,ATSDRTHTDTQY
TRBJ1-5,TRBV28,ASSFRKNSNQPQH
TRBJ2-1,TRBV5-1,ASSLSVPIPTEGEQF
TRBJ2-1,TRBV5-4,ASSWGTSSDEQF
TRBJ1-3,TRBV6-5,ASRMDVSGNTIY
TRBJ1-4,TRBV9,ASSTGTSATNEKLF
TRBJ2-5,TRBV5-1,ASSLRDKQTQY
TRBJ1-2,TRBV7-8,ASRPQGTYGYT
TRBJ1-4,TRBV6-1,ASSAFREVLF
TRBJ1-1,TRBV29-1,SVGTAMNTEAF